Presented here are 17 T cell receptor beta chains from one specimen sequenced in a study of post-analysis software for immune sequencing data (dated by TCRdb to between 2015 and 2016). For these receptors, no antigen is known. Libraries were prepared through PCR. TCRdb shows the sequencer as Illumina HiSeq 2500. To reduce PCR and sequencing biases, unique molecular identifiers were built into the TCR beta cDNA libraries. The public reads were reprocessed in TCRdb via fastp at Q25 and MiXCR, keeping in-frame beta chains. Entries that share a CDR3 protein sequence are merged under the most common genes and DNA. The sample includes about 500,000 distinct CDR3 sequences, with roughly 45% observed a single time. Around 10% of the sample lies in the top ten. Overall study outcomes, separate from this receptor: Patients showed significantly higher frequencies than controls for about five TRBV segments, among them TRBV5-6, TRBV5-1 and TRBV20-1.

The sample taken for sequencing was blood. Receptors originate from a girl under 18 with multiple sclerosis.

This clonotype was seen a few times. In DNA form, the CDR3 reads TGCAGCGTAGCGGGAGAGGAGTCCTACGAGCAGTACTTC. Translated: CSVAGEESYEQYF. The chain joins TRBV29-1 to TRBJ2-7, with 8 nucleotides matching TRBD2. J gave up 1 base and V 6 bases, and 5 bases lay outside the gene matches. Germline V gives CDR1 SQVTM, CDR2 ANQGSEA. CDR3 length: 13 amino acids.

V and J are TRBV12-3 or TRBV12-4 and TRBJ2-1; 16 bases are a match to TRBD2. CDR3 length: 16 amino acids. The J segment lost 4 bases and the V segment lost 8 bases, leaving 5 bases of the junction unmatched. CDR3 DNA: TGTGCCAGCTCTGGGACTAGCGGGAGGGGGTACAATGAGCAGTTCTTC. Translated, it gives CASSGTSGRGYNEQFF.

This chain links TRBV20-1 with TRBJ1-5; TRBD1 matches at 9 bases. Germline V gene data show CDR1 as DFQATT and CDR2 as SNEGSKA (reference sequence). J gave up 7 bases and V 5 bases, and 12 bases lay outside the gene matches. This CDR3 is built from 15 residues. This CDR3 reads CSAENTGQGGQPQHF. The CDR3 DNA follows: TGCAGTGCTGAAAATACGGGACAGGGCGGGCAGCCCCAGCATTTT.

The table lists this clonotype with a few counts. The chain employs TRBV5-1 and TRBJ2-1; D is uncertain. Germline CDR1 is SGHRS and CDR2 is YFSETQ. This CDR3 region has 13 residues. V gave up 4 bases and J gave up 7 bases, with 12 bases separating them. The CDR3 sequence: CASSLNTVNEQFF. The CDR3, as DNA: TGCGCCAGCAGCCTTAACACCGTAAATGAGCAGTTCTTC.

This clonotype occurred a few times. The chain joins TRBV6-6 to TRBJ1-2, with 9 nucleotides matching TRBD1. The germline CDR1 and CDR2 sequences are MNHNY and SVGAGI (reference sequence). Unmatched junction bases numbered 4, after V lost 2 bases and J lost 3 bases. This CDR3 has 15 residues. Written as DNA, the CDR3 is TGTGCCAGCAGTTACGCGACAGGGGGGGACTATGGCTACACCTTC. It yields the protein CASSYATGGDYGYTF.

This clonotype occurred a few times. The gene calls are TRBV7-8 and TRBJ2-5; 10 bases fit TRBD2. With the DNA end fitting TRBJ2-7 better, the J assignment may be wrong. From germline, CDR1 is SGHVS and CDR2 FQNEAQ. The CDR3 totals 16 residues. CDR3: CASSLGLAGVTREQYF. CDR3 in DNA: TGTGCCAGCAGCTTAGGGCTAGCGGGAGTCACGCGCGAGCAGTACTTC.

The V and J genes are TRBV7-3 and TRBJ2-1, with TRBD2 matching 7 bases. The CDR3 sequence is 13 residues long. V lost 10 bases to trimming and J lost 2 bases; unmatched junction nucleotides: 5. Germline lookup yields CDR1 SGHTA and CDR2 FQGTGA. CDR3 nucleotides: TGTGCCAACCCGGGAGGCCCCTACAATGAGCAGTTCTTC. Residues: CANPGGPYNEQFF.

The chain joins TRBV20-1 to TRBJ2-1; TRBD2 aligns across 13 bases. This CDR3 has 16 residues. Germline V gene data show CDR1 as DFQATT and CDR2 as SNEGSKA (reference sequence). Unmatched junction bases numbered 6, after V lost 5 bases and J lost 2 bases. The CDR3 sequence: CSALRTSGSTYNEQFF. Written as DNA, the CDR3 is TGCAGTGCTTTACGGACTAGCGGGAGTACCTACAATGAGCAGTTCTTC.

This clonotype was counted between two and nine times. J is TRBJ2-3 and V is TRBV7-9, with 9 bases fitting TRBD2. The CDR3 extends over 14 amino acids. CDR1 is SEHNR and CDR2 is FQNEAQ in the germline V gene (reference sequence). The J segment lost 4 bases and the V segment lost 6 bases, leaving 5 bases of the junction unmatched. In DNA form, the CDR3 reads TGTGCCAGCAGTGAGGCGGGAGGGGCAGATACGCAGTATTTT. The encoded protein is CASSEAGGADTQYF. The variable domain in full, completed from reference TRBV7-9 and TRBJ2-3, reads DTGVSQNPRHKITKRGQNVTFRCDPISEHNRLYWYRQTLGQGPEFLTYFQNEAQLEKSRLLSDRFSAERPKGSFSTLEIQRTEQGDSAMYLCASSEAGGADTQYFGPGTRLTVL.

The chain uses TRBV15 and TRBJ2-5; D perhaps matches TRBD1 (8 bases). The CDR3 runs to 16 residues. Trimming removed 1 base at V and 1 base at J, with 13 bases between. Germline V gives CDR1 LNHNV, CDR2 YYDKDF (reference sequence). Here the CDR3 reads CATSRATGGGQETQYF. DNA for the CDR3: TGTGCCACCAGCAGAGCCACAGGGGGGGGCCAAGAGACCCAGTACTTC.

This clonotype was seen only a few times. The DNA of the CDR3 is TGTGCCAGCAGTCCCGGGGCCCGCATGAACACTGAAGCTTTCTTT. It specifies CASSPGARMNTEAFF. The V call is TRBV2, the J call TRBJ1-1; a weak D match, TRBD1 (5 bases). The CDR3 consists of 15 residues. V lost 5 bases and J 0 bases, leaving 13 bases between the germline ends. Germline assignment: CDR1 SNHLY and CDR2 FYNNEI. The full variable domain, its missing parts supplied by reference TRBV2 and TRBJ1-1, is EPEVTQTPSHQVTQMGQEVILRCVPISNHLYFYWYRQILGQKVEFLVSFYNNEISEKSEIFDDQFSVERPDGSNFTLKIRSTKLEDSAMYFCASSPGARMNTEAFFGQGTRLTVV.

This clonotype was counted a single time. The V and J genes are TRBV4-1 and TRBJ2-7, with D maybe TRBD1 (6 bases). Germline values: CDR1 MGHRA, CDR2 YSYEKL. The CDR3 has 15 residues. V dropped 0 bases and J dropped 2 bases, with 11 bases sitting between them. The CDR3 is CASSQDRGSTYEQYF. The CDR3 DNA sequence: TGCGCCAGCAGCCAAGACAGGGGAAGCACCTACGAGCAGTACTTC.

V and J are TRBV7-2 and TRBJ2-1; D call uncertain. The CDR3 consists of 16 residues. The V end was cut by 3 bases, the J end by 0 bases, with 12 bases between. The germline V gene encodes CDR1 SGHTA and CDR2 FQGNSA. The CDR3 coding sequence is TGTGCCAGCAGCTTGTCTTCCCTTAGCTCCTACAATGAGCAGTTCTTC. Translation gives CASSLSSLSSYNEQFF.

There are a few counts of this clonotype. The rearrangement uses TRBV4-1 and TRBJ2-7; TRBD1 agrees at 9 bases. Trimming took 0 bases from V and 5 from J; bases not matched to a gene: 8. Germline lookup yields CDR1 MGHRA and CDR2 YSYEKL. This CDR3 has 16 amino acids. CDR3 sequence reads: CASSQESNRGHHEQYF. The DNA of the CDR3 is TGCGCCAGCAGCCAAGAAAGTAACAGGGGGCACCACGAGCAGTACTTC.

This clonotype was observed a handful of times. The chain has TRBV4-1 and TRBJ2-5; D might be TRBD1 or TRBD2, each matching 6 bases. From germline, CDR1 is MGHRA and CDR2 YSYEKL. CDR3 length: 16 residues. V lost 5 bases to trimming and J lost 3 bases, with 19 bases between them. As DNA, the CDR3 is TGCGCCAGCAGCGCAATCGTACAGGGAGGTAAAGAGACCCAGTACTTC. Protein: CASSAIVQGGKETQYF.

This clonotype was seen only a few times. The chain recombines TRBV29-1 with TRBJ1-2; unclear D gene. This CDR3 comprises 11 residues. V lost 3 bases to trimming and J lost 8 bases, with 10 bases between them. CDR1 and CDR2 (germline): SQVTM, ANQGSEA. The CDR3, as DNA: TGCAGCGTTGAGGAACGAGGCGGCTACACCTTC. This encodes CSVEERGGYTF. Together with reference TRBV29-1 and TRBJ1-2, the CDR3 gives the full variable domain: SAVISQKPSRDICQRGTSLTIQCQVDSQVTMMFWYRQQPGQSLTLIATANQGSEATYESGFVIDKFPISRPNLTFSTLTVSNMSPEDSSIYLCSVEERGGYTFGSGTRLTVV.

The CDR3 DNA follows: TGTGCCACCAGTGACGGGTCACAGGGGGCAGGCACAGATACGCAGTATTTT. Protein product: CATSDGSQGAGTDTQYF. The genes are TRBV24-1 and TRBJ2-3; 9 bases align to TRBD1. CDR1 KGHDR and CDR2 SFDVKD come from the germline V gene. The V and J ends lost 4 bases and 1 base, in that order; junction bases with no gene match: 8. CDR3 length: 17 amino acids.